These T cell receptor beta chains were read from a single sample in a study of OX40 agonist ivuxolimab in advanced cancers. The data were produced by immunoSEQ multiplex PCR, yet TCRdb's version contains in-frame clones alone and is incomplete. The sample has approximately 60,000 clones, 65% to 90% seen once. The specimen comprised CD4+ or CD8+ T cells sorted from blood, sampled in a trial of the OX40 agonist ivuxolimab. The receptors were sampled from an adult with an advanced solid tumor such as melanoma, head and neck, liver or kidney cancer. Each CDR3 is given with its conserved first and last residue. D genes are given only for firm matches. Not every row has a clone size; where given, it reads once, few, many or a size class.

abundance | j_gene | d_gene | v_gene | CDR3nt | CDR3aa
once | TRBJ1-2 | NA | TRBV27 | TGTGCCAGCAAAGGGGTCGGAGAGGGGCTTTGGGGCTACACCTTC | CASKGVGEGLWGYTF
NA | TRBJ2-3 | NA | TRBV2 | TGTGCCAGCTCCGCTACCGGGGCACTTGCACACACAGATACGCAGTATTTT | CASSATGALAHTDTQYF
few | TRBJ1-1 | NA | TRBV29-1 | TGCAGCGCTACGTGGTTGGGTCTCATGAACACTGAAGCTTTCTTT | CSATWLGLMNTEAFF
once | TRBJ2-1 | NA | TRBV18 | TGTGCCAGCTCACCGTGGGACGGATACAATGAGCAGTTCTTC | CASSPWDGYNEQFF
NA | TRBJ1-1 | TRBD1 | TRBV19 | TGTGCCAGTCTCCCCAGGGGGGGCGGAGCAATGAACACTGAAGCTTTCTTT | CASLPRGGGAMNTEAFF
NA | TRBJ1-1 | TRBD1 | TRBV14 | TGTGCCAGCAGCCAAGCCGGGACAGGGTTTTGGACTGAAGCTTTCTTT | CASSQAGTGFWTEAFF
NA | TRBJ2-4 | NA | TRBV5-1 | TGCGCCAGCAGCACAGGGTGGTTACAAAACATTCAGTACTTC | CASSTGWLQNIQYF
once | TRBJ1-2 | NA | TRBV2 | TGTGCCAGCAGTCCTGGACAGTACTATGGCTACACCTTC | CASSPGQYYGYTF
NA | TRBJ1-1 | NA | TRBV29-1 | TGCAGCGTCGCTATTCAGGGTAACACTGAAGCTTTCTTT | CSVAIQGNTEAFF
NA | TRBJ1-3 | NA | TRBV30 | TGTGCCTGGAGTAGTGTCATGTCCATATATTTT | CAWSSVMSIYF
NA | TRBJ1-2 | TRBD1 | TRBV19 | TGTGCCAGTAGTTCCGGGACAGGGGGCTTTGGCTACACCTTC | CASSSGTGGFGYTF
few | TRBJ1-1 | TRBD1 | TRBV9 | TGTGCCAGCAGCGTAACAGGGGCCAACACTGAAGCTTTCTTT | CASSVTGANTEAFF
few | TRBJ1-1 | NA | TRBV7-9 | TGTGCCAGCAGCTTAGTAGGGGCAAACACTGAAGCTTTCTTT | CASSLVGANTEAFF
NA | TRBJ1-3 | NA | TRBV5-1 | TGCGCCAGCAGCAAGGACGGGAGCTCTGGAAACACCATATATTTT | CASSKDGSSGNTIYF
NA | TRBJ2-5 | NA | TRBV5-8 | TGTGCCAGCAGCTTGGGCTTGTCGGAGACCCAGTACTTC | CASSLGLSETQYF
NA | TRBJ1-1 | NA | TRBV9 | TGTGCCAGCAGCGTCGGGGCCTACACTGAAGCTTTCTTT | CASSVGAYTEAFF
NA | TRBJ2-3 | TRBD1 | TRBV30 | TGTGCCTGGGGACAGGCAAGCACAGATACGCAGTATTTT | CAWGQASTDTQYF
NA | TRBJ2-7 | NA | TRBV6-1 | TGTGCCAGCAGTGAAGCAGTAAGAGGGAGCAGCCGGGCCGAGCAGTACTTC | CASSEAVRGSSRAEQYF
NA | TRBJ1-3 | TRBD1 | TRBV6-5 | TGTGCCAGCAGTTACTCACAGGGGGCTAACGGAAACACCATATATTTT | CASSYSQGANGNTIYF
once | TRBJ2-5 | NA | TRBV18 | TGTGCCAGCTCACCTTTGTGGTTTGGATCGCCGGAGACCCAGTACTTC | CASSPLWFGSPETQYF
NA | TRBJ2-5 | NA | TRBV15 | TGTGCCACCAGCGGCCGGGCTGACTATCCTCCGTACCAAGAGACCCAGTACTTC | CATSGRADYPPYQETQYF
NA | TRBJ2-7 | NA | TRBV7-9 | TGTGCCAGCGGAGGACGGGGCCCTTACGAGCAGTACTTC | CASGGRGPYEQYF
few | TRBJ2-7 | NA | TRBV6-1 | TGTGCCAGCAGTGAGAGGGGACTCTCATACGAGCAGTACTTC | CASSERGLSYEQYF
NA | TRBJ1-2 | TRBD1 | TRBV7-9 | TGTGCCAGCAGCTCCCAGGGGGCTCGTGGCTACACCTTC | CASSSQGARGYTF
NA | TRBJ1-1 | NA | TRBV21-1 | TGTGCCAGCCCCCGGGGAGCTTTCTTT | CASPRGAFF
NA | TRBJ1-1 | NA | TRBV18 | TGTGCCAGCTCACCCATCGTACAGAACACTGAAGCTTTCTTT | CASSPIVQNTEAFF
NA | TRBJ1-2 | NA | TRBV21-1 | TGTGCCAGCAGTCTCCTCTATGGCTACACCTTC | CASSLLYGYTF
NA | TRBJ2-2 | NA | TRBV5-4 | TGTGCCAGCACCCCAGGCGACAGAAACACCGGGGAGCTGTTTTTT | CASTPGDRNTGELFF
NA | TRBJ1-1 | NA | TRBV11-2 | TGTGCCAGCAGCTTAGCCTGGGGAGCTTTCTTT | CASSLAWGAFF
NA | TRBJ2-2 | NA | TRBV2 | TGTGCCAGCAGTGAAAGGTCGGGGACGAACACCGGGGAGCTGTTTTTT | CASSERSGTNTGELFF
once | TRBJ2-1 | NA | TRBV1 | TGCACCAGCAGCCAACACGCTAGCGGGAGCCACAATGAGCAGTTCTTC | CTSSQHASGSHNEQFF
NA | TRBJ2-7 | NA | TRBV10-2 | TGCGCCAGCAGTGAGTCGACGGGACCCCTCTCCTACGAGCAGTACTTC | CASSESTGPLSYEQYF
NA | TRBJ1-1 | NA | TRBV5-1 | TGCGCCAGCAGCTTGGGGCCGGGCGGGTGGAACACTGAAGCTTTCTTT | CASSLGPGGWNTEAFF
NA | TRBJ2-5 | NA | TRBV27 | TGTGCCAGCAGCGGGGGAACGGGGGCCCAGTACTTC | CASSGGTGAQYF
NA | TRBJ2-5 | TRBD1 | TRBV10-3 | TGTGCCATCAGCCACAGGGGAGAGACCCAGTACTTC | CAISHRGETQYF
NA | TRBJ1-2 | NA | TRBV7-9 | TGTGCCAGCAGAAAGTGGGGTAACTATGGCTACACCTTC | CASRKWGNYGYTF
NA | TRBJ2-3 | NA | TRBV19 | TGTGCCAGTAGTACCTTAGTGACAGATACGCAGTATTTT | CASSTLVTDTQYF
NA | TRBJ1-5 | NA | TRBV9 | TGTGCCAGCAGCCCCCGACTGGGGGACAATCAGCCCCAGCATTTT | CASSPRLGDNQPQHF
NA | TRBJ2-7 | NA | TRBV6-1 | TGTGCCAGCACCGGCGGTAGCCGCACTAGGCAGTACTTC | CASTGGSRTRQYF
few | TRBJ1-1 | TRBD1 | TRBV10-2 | TGCGCCAGCAGACATACAGACAGGGGACTTGAAGCTTTCTTT | CASRHTDRGLEAFF
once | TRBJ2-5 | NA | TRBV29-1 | TGCAGCGTCGTTCTTGGAGAGACCCAGTACTTC | CSVVLGETQYF
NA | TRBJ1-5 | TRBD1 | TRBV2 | TGTGCCAGCGCGACGGTACAGGGGAGCAATCAGCCCCAGCATTTT | CASATVQGSNQPQHF